This T cell receptor beta chain was retrieved from a study of blood T cell repertoires in COVID-19. This clone occurred once. In the original processing: For nucleated cells, counts were estimated from reference gene primer amplification. Method: immunoSEQ multiplex PCR; TCRdb's copy keeps in-frame clones and lacks some. V and J calls and clone size are those listed in that table; D and trimming were worked out from the DNA. The repertoire consists of about 61,000 clones, with more than 70% occurring once and the leading ten covering around 6.1%. V lost 3 bases to trimming and J lost 8 bases; unmatched junction nucleotides: 7. Looked up from germline, CDR1 is SGDLS and CDR2 is YYNGEE. The CDR3 runs to 14 residues.

This chain links TRBV9 with TRBJ1-5; 8 bases are shared with TRBD1. The sequence came from a man aged 60 to 69 with acute or convalescent COVID-19. The material sequenced was peripheral blood. CDR3 sequence (DNA): TGTGCCAGCAGCGCCGGACAGGGCGATAAGCCCCAGCATTTT. Amino acid sequence: CASSAGQGDKPQHF.